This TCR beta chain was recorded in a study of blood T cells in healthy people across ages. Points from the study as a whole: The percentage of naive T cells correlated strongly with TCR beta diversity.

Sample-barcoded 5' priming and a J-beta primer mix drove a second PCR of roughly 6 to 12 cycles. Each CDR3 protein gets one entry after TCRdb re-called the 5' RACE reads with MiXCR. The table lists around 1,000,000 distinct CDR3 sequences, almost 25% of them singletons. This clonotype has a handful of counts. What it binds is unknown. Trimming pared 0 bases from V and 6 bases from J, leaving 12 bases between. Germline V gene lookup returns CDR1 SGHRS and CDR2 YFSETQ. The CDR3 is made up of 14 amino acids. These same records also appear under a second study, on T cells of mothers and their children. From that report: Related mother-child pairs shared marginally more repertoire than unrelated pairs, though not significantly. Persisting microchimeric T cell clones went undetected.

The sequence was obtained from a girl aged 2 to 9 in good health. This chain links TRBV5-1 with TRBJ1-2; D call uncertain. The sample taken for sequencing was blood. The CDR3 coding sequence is TGCGCCAGCAGCTTGGAGGCACCCGAAAATGGCTACACCTTC. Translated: CASSLEAPENGYTF.